This T cell receptor (beta chain) was recorded in a study of long-term antiretroviral therapy in people with HIV. Details on this clone: What it recognizes is unknown.

Points from the study as a whole: HIV repertoire CDR3 lengths ranged less widely than those of controls.

A v3.0 immunoSEQ assay was performed at survey level. Sequencing set out to capture roughly 35,000-55,000 T-cell genomes per sample. Profiled with immunoSEQ multiplex PCR; TCRdb holds only in-frame clones, not every one. Here the sample spans about 28,000 clones, about nine tenths being singletons. Germline V gene data show CDR1 as SGHNT and CDR2 as YYREEE (reference sequence). V gave up 0 bases and J gave up 0 bases, with 6 bases separating them. The CDR3 spans 15 residues. V usage is TRBV5-4 and J usage is TRBJ2-2; no definite D call. This TCR came from a man aged 50-59 years with HIV. The sample here was unsorted PBMCs, taken 3.2 years before starting antiretroviral therapy. The CDR3 loop reads CASSLGHSNTGELFF. The DNA for the CDR3 is TGTGCCAGCAGCTTGGGACATTCGAACACCGGGGAGCTGTTTTTT.